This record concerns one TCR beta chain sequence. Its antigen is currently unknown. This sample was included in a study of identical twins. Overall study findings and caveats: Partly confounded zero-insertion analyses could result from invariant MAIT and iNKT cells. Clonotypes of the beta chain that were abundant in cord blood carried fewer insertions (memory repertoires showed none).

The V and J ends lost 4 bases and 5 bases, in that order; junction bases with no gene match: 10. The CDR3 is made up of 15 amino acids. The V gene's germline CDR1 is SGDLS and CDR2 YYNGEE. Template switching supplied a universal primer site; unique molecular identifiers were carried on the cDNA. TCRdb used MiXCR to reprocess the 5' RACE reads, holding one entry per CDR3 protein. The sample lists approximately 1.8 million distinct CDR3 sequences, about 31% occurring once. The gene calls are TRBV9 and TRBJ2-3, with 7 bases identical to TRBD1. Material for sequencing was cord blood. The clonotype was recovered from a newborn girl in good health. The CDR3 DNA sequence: TGTGCCAGCAGCCCCCAAAGGGGGCTGGGAGATACGCAGTATTTT. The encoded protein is CASSPQRGLGDTQYF.